This entry concerns a single T cell receptor beta chain. Its antigen is currently unknown. TCRdb's copy holds only in-frame clones and misses some; the assay was immunoSEQ multiplex PCR. Of about 41,000 clones in the sample, 88% are singletons; the top ten hold roughly 2.6%. The sample originates from a study of T cells in localized non-small cell lung cancer. Study findings and constraints: The appearance of a median approximately 61 of the top 100 tumor clones was seen in adjacent lung. T cell clonality was highest in uninvolved adjacent lung, above tumor. One tumor region alone was sequenced, and heterogeneity therefore remains possible. Longer overall survival accompanied higher blood T cell density.

The CDR3 is 14 amino acids. J gave up 7 bases and V 4 bases, and 7 bases lay outside the gene matches. The germline CDR1 and CDR2 sequences are MNHEY and SMNVEV (reference sequence). The rearrangement joins TRBV27 to TRBJ2-1; TRBD2 matches at 7 bases. The sample here was peripheral blood, taken before any cancer treatment. The clonotype was recovered from a female donor of 60 years or more with stage I squamous cell lung carcinoma. CDR3 DNA: TGTGCCAGCAGTTACCTAGCGGCACCTAATGAGCAGTTCTTC. Protein sequence: CASSYLAAPNEQFF.